The next 23 T cell receptor beta chains were all read from a single sample in a study of regulatory T cells in long-lasting Graves disease. HTBI primers from iRepertoire and Arm-PCR of CDR3 regions yielded the TCR beta libraries. MiXCR, applied by TCRdb to the multiplex PCR reads, yields one record per CDR3 protein. Among roughly 440,000 distinct CDR3 sequences, about 16% were seen once, and the ten largest hold 20% to 25%. This sample's time point: newly diagnosed GD, antithyroid drugs for less than 3 months. Preparation of the TCR library used RNA extracted from PBMCs. These sequences were also reported in another study, on T cells in Graves' hyperthyroidism and ophthalmopathy.

The material was peripheral blood mononuclear cells (PBMCs), obtained at new diagnosis, from a patient treated with antithyroid drugs. Receptor source: a woman under 30 with Graves disease.

J is TRBJ1-2 and V is TRBV15, with 7 bases matching TRBD1. The germline CDR1 and CDR2 sequences are LNHNV and YYDKDF (reference sequence). J lost 3 bases, V lost 0 bases, and 13 bases had no gene match. This CDR3 is built from 18 residues. The CDR3 sequence is CATSRDLTGQFRDYGYTF. The CDR3 DNA is TGTGCCACCAGCAGAGACCTAACGGGACAGTTTAGGGACTATGGCTACACCTTC.

This clonotype was seen many times. The chain links TRBV2 to TRBJ1-2; no firm D call. Trimming removed 7 bases from V and 0 bases from J, with 15 bases in between. The germline V gene has CDR1 SNHLY and CDR2 FYNNEI. The CDR3 runs to 15 residues. As DNA, the CDR3 is TGTGCCAGCATTCTCTTGACTACGACTAACTATGGCTACACCTTC. Amino acids: CASILLTTTNYGYTF.

This clonotype has a count of ten or more. The CDR3 bases are TGTGCCAGCAGGTTGTTGCGTTCCTACAATGAGCAGTTCTTC. It translates to CASRLLRSYNEQFF. This sequence joins TRBV2 and TRBJ2-1; D is unclear. In germline, CDR1 is SNHLY, CDR2 FYNNEI. V was pared by 6 bases and J by 1 base, with 10 bases between. The CDR3 covers 14 residues.

J is TRBJ2-3 and V is TRBV7-2; TRBD1 aligns across 10 bases. This CDR3 comprises 15 residues. J gave up 2 bases and V 5 bases, and 4 bases lay outside the gene matches. Germline loops: CDR1 SGHTA, CDR2 FQGNSA. The CDR3: CASSTGTGVTDTQYF. The CDR3, as DNA: TGTGCCAGCAGCACCGGGACAGGGGTCACAGATACGCAGTATTTT.

The sample holds many counts of this clonotype. The chain recombines TRBV2 with TRBJ2-7; TRBD1 agrees at 7 bases. The V segment lost 0 bases and the J segment 0 bases; nucleotides outside the gene matches: 2. The CDR3 spans 15 residues. The germline V gene has CDR1 SNHLY and CDR2 FYNNEI. The CDR3 loop is CASSEAAGGSYEQYF. The CDR3 coding sequence is TGTGCCAGCAGTGAAGCGGCAGGGGGCTCCTACGAGCAGTACTTC.

This clonotype has ten or more counts. The chain recombines TRBV10-2 with TRBJ1-1; 9 nucleotides align to TRBD1. Losses at the gene ends were 4 bases for V and 5 bases for J; bases not matched to a gene: 8. The CDR3 length is 15 residues. Germline V CDR1 and CDR2: WSHSY, SAAADI. CDR3 nucleotide sequence: TGCGCCAGCAGTGGTAGGGACAGGGCGGGGACTGAAGCTTTCTTT. It yields the protein CASSGRDRAGTEAFF.

The J gene is TRBJ2-5, the V gene TRBV9; 9 positions agree with TRBD2. The CDR3 has 15 residues. The trim removed 3 bases at V and 4 bases at J, leaving 7 bases unmatched. Germline CDR1 SGDLS, CDR2 YYNGEE. The CDR3 region has the DNA TGTGCCAGCAGCGGGGCGGGAGGGCCCCGAGAGACCCAGTACTTC. Encoded protein: CASSGAGGPRETQYF. The whole variable domain, remainder taken from reference TRBV9 and TRBJ2-5, is DSGVTQTPKHLITATGQRVTLRCSPRSGDLSVYWYQQSLDQGLQFLIQYYNGEERAKGNILERFSAQQFPDLHSELNLSSLELGDSALYFCASSGAGGPRETQYFGPGTRLLVL.

This clonotype came up many times. Its ends do not fully match the called genes, so a read error is possible. The chain carries TRBV7-8 and TRBJ2-1; 9 nucleotides agree with TRBD1. CDR3 length: 17 residues. Germline CDR1 SGHVS, CDR2 FQNEAQ. The CDR3 DNA is TGTGCCAGCAGCATAGCTAGGACAGGGGCCTTTCCTAATGAGCAGTTCTTC. Translation gives CASSIARTGAFPNEQFF.

This clonotype has ten or more counts. The chain recombines TRBV28 with TRBJ2-1; possibly TRBD2 for D (6 bases). This CDR3 is built from 14 residues. Trimming pared 3 bases from V and 4 bases from J, leaving 10 bases between. Germline CDR1 MDHEN, CDR2 SYDVKM. In nucleotides, the CDR3 is TGTGCCAGCAGTTTCGCGGGGTCTTACAATGAGCAGTTCTTC. Amino acid sequence: CASSFAGSYNEQFF.

Remarks on this clonotype: A much larger clone lies one base from this, so it may be a read error. The CDR3 sequence is CASSTGTGLNYEQHF. The CDR3 DNA reads TGCGCCAGCAGCACCGGGACAGGACTTAATTACGAGCAGCACTTC. The J gene is TRBJ2-7, the V gene TRBV5-1; 8 nucleotides line up with TRBD1. Germline CDR1 and CDR2: SGHRS and YFSETQ. The CDR3 totals 15 residues.

Of note for this clonotype: A much larger clone differs from this one at a single base, so this may be a read error. This chain links TRBV7-9 with TRBJ2-7; no firm D call. CDR3 length equals 12 residues. Germline CDR1 and CDR2: SEHNR and FQNEAQ (reference sequence). CDR3 nucleotide sequence: TGTGTCAGCAGCCCCCCAACCTACGAGCAGTACTTC. Translated: CVSSPPTYEQYF.

The V call is TRBV10-3, the J call TRBJ2-1, with TRBD2 matching over 11 bases. Germline lookup yields CDR1 ENHRY and CDR2 SYGVKD. The CDR3 is made up of 18 amino acids. V lost 5 bases to trimming and J lost 6 bases; unmatched junction nucleotides: 15. CDR3 DNA sequence: TGTGCCATCAGTAGAACCCCCCTGGGGCTAGCGGGAGGCAATGAGCAGTTCTTC. Its translation is CAISRTPLGLAGGNEQFF.

At least ten counts were recorded for this clonotype. The rearrangement joins TRBV28 to TRBJ1-5; TRBD1 is a possible D gene (5 bases). The CDR3 has 16 amino acids. Germline V gene data show CDR1 as MDHEN and CDR2 as SYDVKM. Trimming removed 3 bases from V and 7 bases from J, with 19 bases in between. CDR3 residues: CASSFGLQGAGQPQHF. CDR3 DNA: TGTGCCAGCAGTTTCGGCCTTCAGGGAGCGGGCCAGCCCCAGCATTTT.

The sample holds many counts of this clonotype. V gene TRBV30 combines with J gene TRBJ2-1; 7 positions agree with TRBD2. The CDR3 loop spans 15 amino acids. The germline V gene has CDR1 GTSNPN and CDR2 SVGIG (reference sequence). V lost 0 bases to trimming and J lost 5 bases; unmatched junction nucleotides: 7. The DNA of the CDR3 is TGTGCCTGGAGTGTCTGGGCGGGAGTTGACAATGAGCAGTTCTTC. It codes for CAWSVWAGVDNEQFF.

This clonotype was detected ten times or more. The V call is TRBV3-1, the J call TRBJ2-1; weak D call: TRBD1 (5 bases). Trimming stripped 8 bases from V and 6 bases from J, with 20 bases between. Germline V gene data show CDR1 as LGHDT and CDR2 as YNNKEL (reference sequence). CDR3 length: 15 residues. CDR3 region: CASSQGSGLGNEQFF. The CDR3, as DNA: TGTGCCAGCTCTCAGGGCTCAGGGTTGGGCAATGAGCAGTTCTTC.

This clonotype was counted ten times or more. The genes are TRBV2 and TRBJ1-1; D is undetermined. The CDR3 has 13 amino acids. V was clipped by 7 bases and J by 4 bases, with 13 bases between them. CDR1 and CDR2 (germline): SNHLY, FYNNEI. The CDR3 here is CASNDRGITEAFF. The CDR3 DNA sequence: TGTGCCAGCAATGATCGGGGTATCACTGAAGCTTTCTTT.

This clonotype was counted many times. The rearrangement links TRBV6-5 to TRBJ2-5; TRBD1 agrees at 9 bases. The CDR3 has 16 amino acids. In germline, CDR1 is MNHEY, CDR2 SVGAGI. J lost 0 bases, V lost 0 bases, and 2 bases had no gene match. The CDR3 region is CASSYSTGGNQETQYF. CDR3 nucleotides: TGTGCCAGCAGTTACTCGACAGGGGGGAACCAAGAGACCCAGTACTTC.

Comments on this clonotype: This may arise from a read error, as a much more abundant clone is one base away. The V and J genes are TRBV11-1 and TRBJ1-1; 7 bases match TRBD1. This CDR3 has 13 residues. Germline CDR1 is SGHAT and CDR2 is FQDESV (reference sequence). The CDR3 sequence: CASSGTANTEDFF. The CDR3, as DNA: TGTGCCAGCAGCGGGACAGCGAACACTGAAGATTTCTTT.

The sample holds many counts of this clonotype. The V call is TRBV30, the J call TRBJ2-7; D might be TRBD1 (5 bases). With 4 bases removed from V and 3 bases from J, the gap between germline ends came to 16 bases. The CDR3 covers 14 residues. The germline V gene has CDR1 GTSNPN and CDR2 SVGIG (reference sequence). The DNA for the CDR3 is TGTGCCTGGATGGAACCCACAAGGGGCTACGAGCAGTACTTC. Translating gives CAWMEPTRGYEQYF.

This clonotype has only a few counts. The V call is TRBV27, the J call TRBJ1-1; weak D call: TRBD1 (5 bases). Germline CDR1 is MNHEY and CDR2 is SMNVEV (reference sequence). This CDR3 spans 16 amino acids. V dropped 7 bases and J dropped 0 bases, with 18 bases sitting between them. This CDR3 is CASTLGGDRMNTEAFF. The CDR3 DNA follows: TGTGCCAGCACCTTGGGGGGAGACCGCATGAACACTGAAGCTTTCTTT.

This clonotype was seen many times. V gene TRBV7-9 combines with J gene TRBJ2-7; 10 nucleotides agree with TRBD1. Germline values: CDR1 SEHNR, CDR2 FQNEAQ (reference sequence). The trim removed 8 bases at V and 5 bases at J, leaving 3 bases unmatched. The CDR3 extends over 12 amino acids. Here the CDR3 DNA reads TGTGCCAGCGCGGACAGGGGGGACGAGCAGTACTTC. This encodes CASADRGDEQYF.

This clonotype was counted between two and nine times. This chain joins TRBV6-1 and TRBJ2-2, with D unclear. Germline V lookup: CDR1 MNHNS, CDR2 SASEGT. CDR3 length equals 15 residues. V lost 8 bases, J lost 0 bases, and 13 bases lay in between. CDR3 nucleotides: TGTGCCAGCGGCCGCGTTAGCACGAACACCGGGGAGCTGTTTTTT. This translates into CASGRVSTNTGELFF.

The chain is built from TRBV30 and TRBJ1-5; 8 positions match TRBD1. The CDR3 consists of 15 residues. J lost 2 bases, V lost 5 bases, and 8 bases had no gene match. Germline CDR1 and CDR2: GTSNPN and SVGIG (reference sequence). The DNA of the CDR3 is TGTGCCTGGGACAGGGGAGGGATATGCAATCAGCCCCAGCATTTT. Its protein is CAWDRGGICNQPQHF.